This T cell receptor beta chain was identified in a study of blood T cell repertoires in COVID-19. Background on the study: COVID-19 samples, acute and convalescent, were from the United States, Italy and Spain.

Original data processing: Amplification of reference gene primers provided the estimated nucleated cell counts. The data were produced by immunoSEQ multiplex PCR, yet TCRdb's version contains in-frame clones alone and is incomplete. From that table come the V and J calls and clone size; the DNA was used to work out D and trimming. The sample carries 150,000 to 200,000 clones, around 90% recorded once. The V and J ends lost 4 bases and 1 base respectively, with 13 bases between them. The germline V gene has CDR1 SQVTM and CDR2 ANQGSEA. This CDR3 has 14 amino acids. The receptor comes from a man aged 50-60 years with acute or convalescent COVID-19. This rearrangement joins TRBV29-1 to TRBJ1-2; possible D gene TRBD1, 5 bases. Sequencing was done on a sample of peripheral blood. As DNA, the CDR3 is TGCAGCGTTGGATCGACAGCGATTAACTATGGCTACACCTTC. Translation: CSVGSTAINYGYTF.